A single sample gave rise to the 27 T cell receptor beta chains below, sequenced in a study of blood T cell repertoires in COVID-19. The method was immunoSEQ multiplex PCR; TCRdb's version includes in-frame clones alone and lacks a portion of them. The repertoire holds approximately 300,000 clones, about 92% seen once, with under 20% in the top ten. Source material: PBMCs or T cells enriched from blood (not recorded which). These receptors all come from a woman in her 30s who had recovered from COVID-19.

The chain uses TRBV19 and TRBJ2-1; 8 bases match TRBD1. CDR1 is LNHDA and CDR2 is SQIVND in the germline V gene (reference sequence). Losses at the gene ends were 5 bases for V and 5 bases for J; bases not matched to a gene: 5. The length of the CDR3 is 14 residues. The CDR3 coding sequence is TGTGCCAGTAGTCTGGAGACAGGGGACAATGAGCAGTTCTTC. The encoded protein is CASSLETGDNEQFF.

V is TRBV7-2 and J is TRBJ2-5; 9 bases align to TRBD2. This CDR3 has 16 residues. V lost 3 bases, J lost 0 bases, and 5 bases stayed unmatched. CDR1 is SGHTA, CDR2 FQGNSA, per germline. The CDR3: CASSFGSGGYQETQYF. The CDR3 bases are TGTGCCAGCAGCTTTGGCAGCGGGGGGTACCAAGAGACCCAGTACTTC.

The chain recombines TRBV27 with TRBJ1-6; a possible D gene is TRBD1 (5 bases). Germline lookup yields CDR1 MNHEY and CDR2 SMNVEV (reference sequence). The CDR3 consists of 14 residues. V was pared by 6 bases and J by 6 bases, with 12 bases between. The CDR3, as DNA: TGTGCCAGCAGCCAGACAGTTAGTAATTCACCCCTCCACTTT. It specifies CASSQTVSNSPLHF.

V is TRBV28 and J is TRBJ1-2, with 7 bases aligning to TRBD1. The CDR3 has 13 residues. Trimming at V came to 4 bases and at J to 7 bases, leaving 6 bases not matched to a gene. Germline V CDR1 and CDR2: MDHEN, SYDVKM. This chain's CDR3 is CASSYSTGPGYTF. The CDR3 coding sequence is TGTGCCAGCAGTTACTCGACAGGGCCTGGCTACACCTTC.

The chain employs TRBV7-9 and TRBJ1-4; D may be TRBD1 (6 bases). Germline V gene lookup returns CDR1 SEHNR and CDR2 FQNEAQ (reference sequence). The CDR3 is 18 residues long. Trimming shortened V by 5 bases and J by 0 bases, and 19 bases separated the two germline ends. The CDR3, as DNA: TGTGCCAGCAGCCAGGGTCCAGGGGCACCTGCAACTAATGAAAAACTGTTTTTT. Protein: CASSQGPGAPATNEKLFF. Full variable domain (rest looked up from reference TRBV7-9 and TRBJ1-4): DTGVSQNPRHKITKRGQNVTFRCDPISEHNRLYWYRQTLGQGPEFLTYFQNEAQLEKSRLLSDRFSAERPKGSFSTLEIQRTEQGDSAMYLCASSQGPGAPATNEKLFFGSGTQLSVL.

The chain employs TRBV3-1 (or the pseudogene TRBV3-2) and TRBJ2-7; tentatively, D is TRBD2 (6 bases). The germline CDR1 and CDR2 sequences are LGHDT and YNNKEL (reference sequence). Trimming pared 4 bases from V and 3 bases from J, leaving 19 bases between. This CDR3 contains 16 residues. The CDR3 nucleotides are TGTGCCAGCAGCCGAGCATGGGCAGGGAGGAACTACGAGCAGTACTTC. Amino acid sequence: CASSRAWAGRNYEQYF.

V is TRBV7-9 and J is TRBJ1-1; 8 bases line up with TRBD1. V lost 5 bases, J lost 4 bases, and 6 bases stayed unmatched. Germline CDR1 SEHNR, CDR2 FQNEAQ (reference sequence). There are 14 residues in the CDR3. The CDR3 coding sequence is TGTGCCAGCAGCAACGGAGACAGGGGCACTGAAGCTTTCTTT. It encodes CASSNGDRGTEAFF.

In DNA, the CDR3 is TGTGCCAGCACCGGGGGGCAGGGAAACACCATATATTTT. Translated: CASTGGQGNTIYF. The V gene is TRBV2, the J gene TRBJ1-3, with TRBD1 as a possible D gene (6 bases). From germline, CDR1 is SNHLY and CDR2 FYNNEI. The CDR3 has 13 residues. V lost 7 bases and J 4 bases, leaving 11 bases between the germline ends.

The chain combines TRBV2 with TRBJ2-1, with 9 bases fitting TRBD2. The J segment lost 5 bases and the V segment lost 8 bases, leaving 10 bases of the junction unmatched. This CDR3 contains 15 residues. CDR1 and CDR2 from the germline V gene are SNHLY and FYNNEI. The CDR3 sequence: CASGRSGRLNNEQFF. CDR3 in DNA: TGTGCCAGCGGGCGAAGCGGGAGGCTGAACAATGAGCAGTTCTTC. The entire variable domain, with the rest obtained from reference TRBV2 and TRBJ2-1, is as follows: EPEVTQTPSHQVTQMGQEVILRCVPISNHLYFYWYRQILGQKVEFLVSFYNNEISEKSEIFDDQFSVERPDGSNFTLKIRSTKLEDSAMYFCASGRSGRLNNEQFFGPGTRLTVL.

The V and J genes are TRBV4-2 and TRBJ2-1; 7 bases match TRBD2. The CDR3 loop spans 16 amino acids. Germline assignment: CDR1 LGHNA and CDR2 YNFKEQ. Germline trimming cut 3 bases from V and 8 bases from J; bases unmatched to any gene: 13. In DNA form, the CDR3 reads TGTGCCAGCAGCCAGCTAACCAGCGGGAATAGGGATGAGCAGTTCTTC. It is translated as CASSQLTSGNRDEQFF.

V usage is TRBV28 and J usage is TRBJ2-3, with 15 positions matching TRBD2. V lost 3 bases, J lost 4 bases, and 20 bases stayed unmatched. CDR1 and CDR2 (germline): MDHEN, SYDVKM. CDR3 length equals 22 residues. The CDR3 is CASSFWAGRTSGRAVGSDTQYF. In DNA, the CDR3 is TGTGCCAGCAGTTTCTGGGCAGGCCGGACTAGCGGGAGGGCCGTCGGCTCAGATACGCAGTATTTT. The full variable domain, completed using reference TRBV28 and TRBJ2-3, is DVKVTQSSRYLVKRTGEKVFLECVQDMDHENMFWYRQDPGLGLRLIYFSYDVKMKEKGDIPEGYSVSREKKERFSLILESASTNQTSMYLCASSFWAGRTSGRAVGSDTQYFGPGTRLTVL.

CDR3 nucleotides: TGTGCCAGCAGCCCCCCGAGCGGAAACACCATATATTTT. Translating it yields CASSPPSGNTIYF. The rearrangement joins TRBV7-2 to TRBJ1-3; no clear D. This CDR3 comprises 13 residues. Germline V gives CDR1 SGHTA, CDR2 FQGNSA. Trimming removed 5 bases from V and 4 bases from J, with 9 bases in between.

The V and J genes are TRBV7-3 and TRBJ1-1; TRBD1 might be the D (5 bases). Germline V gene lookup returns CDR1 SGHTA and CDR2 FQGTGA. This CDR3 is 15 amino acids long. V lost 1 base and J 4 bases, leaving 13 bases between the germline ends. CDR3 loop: CASSLSAGMVTEAFF. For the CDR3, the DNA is TGTGCCAGCAGCTTAAGTGCAGGGATGGTCACTGAAGCTTTCTTT.

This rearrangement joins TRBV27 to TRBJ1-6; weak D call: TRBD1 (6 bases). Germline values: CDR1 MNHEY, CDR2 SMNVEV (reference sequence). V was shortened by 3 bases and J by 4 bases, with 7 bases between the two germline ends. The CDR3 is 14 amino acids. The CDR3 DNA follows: TGTGCCAGCAGTTTTGGACAGTATAATTCACCCCTCCACTTT. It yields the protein CASSFGQYNSPLHF.

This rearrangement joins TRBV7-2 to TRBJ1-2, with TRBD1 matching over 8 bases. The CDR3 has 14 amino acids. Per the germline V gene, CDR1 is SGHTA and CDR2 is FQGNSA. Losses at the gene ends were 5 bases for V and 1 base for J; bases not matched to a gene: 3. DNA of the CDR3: TGTGCCAGCAGCATGACAGGGGATAACTATGGCTACACCTTC. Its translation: CASSMTGDNYGYTF. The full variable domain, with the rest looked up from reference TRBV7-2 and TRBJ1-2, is GAGVSQSPSNKVTEKGKDVELRCDPISGHTALYWYRQSLGQGLEFLIYFQGNSAPDKSGLPSDRFSAERTGGSVSTLTIQRTQQEDSAVYLCASSMTGDNYGYTFGSGTRLTVV.

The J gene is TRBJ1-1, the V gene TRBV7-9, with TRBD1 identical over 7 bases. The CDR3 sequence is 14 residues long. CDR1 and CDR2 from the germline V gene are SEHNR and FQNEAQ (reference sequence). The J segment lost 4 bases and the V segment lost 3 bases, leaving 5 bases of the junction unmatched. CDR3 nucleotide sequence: TGTGCCAGCAGCTTGCAGGGGGTTGGCACTGAAGCTTTCTTT. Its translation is CASSLQGVGTEAFF.

CDR3 nucleotide sequence: TGTGCCAGCAGTTACACCCTCGCGGGTGGAGAGCAGTTCTTC. Translating gives CASSYTLAGGEQFF. This chain links TRBV6-5 with TRBJ2-1, with D perhaps TRBD2 (5 bases). Trimming took 2 bases from V and 10 from J, leaving 15 bases between them. The CDR3 is made up of 14 amino acids. Germline V CDR1 and CDR2: MNHEY, SVGAGI.

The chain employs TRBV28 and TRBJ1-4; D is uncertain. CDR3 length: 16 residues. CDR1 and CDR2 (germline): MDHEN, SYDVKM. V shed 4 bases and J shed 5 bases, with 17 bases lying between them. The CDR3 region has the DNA TGTGCCAGCAGTTCCTCCGAGATTTCCTCGAATGAAAAACTGTTTTTT. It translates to CASSSSEISSNEKLFF.

CDR3 protein: CASSPGGVDSPLHF. In nucleotides, the CDR3 is TGTGCCAGCAGCCCCGGGGGGGTGGATTCACCCCTCCACTTT. This rearrangement joins TRBV28 to TRBJ1-6; D may be TRBD1 (5 bases). Trimming left V 6 bases short and J 8 bases short, with 14 bases between. Per germline, CDR1 MDHEN and CDR2 SYDVKM. The CDR3 has 14 residues.

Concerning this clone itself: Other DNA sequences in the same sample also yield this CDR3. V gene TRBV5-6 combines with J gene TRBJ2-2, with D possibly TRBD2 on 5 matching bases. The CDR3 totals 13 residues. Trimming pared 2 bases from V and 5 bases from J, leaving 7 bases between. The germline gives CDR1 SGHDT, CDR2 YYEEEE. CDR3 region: CASSLGGTGELFF. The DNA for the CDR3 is TGTGCCAGCAGCTTAGGCGGGACCGGGGAGCTGTTTTTT.

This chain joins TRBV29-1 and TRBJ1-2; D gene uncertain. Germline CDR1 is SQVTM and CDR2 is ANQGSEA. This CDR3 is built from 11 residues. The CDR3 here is CAGVGNYGYTF. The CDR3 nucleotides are TGCGCCGGGGTCGGTAACTATGGCTACACCTTC.

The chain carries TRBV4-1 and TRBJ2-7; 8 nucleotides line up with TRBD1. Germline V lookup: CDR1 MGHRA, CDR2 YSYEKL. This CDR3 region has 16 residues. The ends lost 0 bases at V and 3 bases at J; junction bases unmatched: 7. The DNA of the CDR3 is TGCGCCAGCAGCCAAGACCCAGGACAGGGATACTACGAGCAGTACTTC. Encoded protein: CASSQDPGQGYYEQYF.

The CDR3 is CASSAGSQGTEAFF. CDR3 nucleotide sequence: TGCGCCAGCAGCGCCGGGTCTCAGGGCACTGAAGCTTTCTTT. The chain links TRBV5-1 to TRBJ1-1, with D possibly being TRBD1 (5 bases). Trimming stripped 4 bases from V and 4 bases from J, with 14 bases between. Germline CDR1 and CDR2: SGHRS and YFSETQ. The CDR3 runs to 14 residues.

CDR3 nucleotide sequence: TGTGCCAGCAGCTTCCTAGGAGCCAAAAACATTCAGTACTTC. Amino acid sequence: CASSFLGAKNIQYF. This chain joins TRBV5-4 and TRBJ2-4; D unresolved. The CDR3 has 14 amino acids. The V and J ends lost 2 bases and 0 bases respectively, with 6 bases between them. CDR1 and CDR2 (germline): SGHNT, YYREEE (reference sequence).

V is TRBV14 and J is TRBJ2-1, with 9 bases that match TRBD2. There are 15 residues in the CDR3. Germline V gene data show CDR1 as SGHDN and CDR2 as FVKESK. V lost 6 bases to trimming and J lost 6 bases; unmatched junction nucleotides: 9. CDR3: CASSPWTSVFNEQFF. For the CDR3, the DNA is TGTGCCAGCAGTCCCTGGACTAGCGTCTTCAATGAGCAGTTCTTC.

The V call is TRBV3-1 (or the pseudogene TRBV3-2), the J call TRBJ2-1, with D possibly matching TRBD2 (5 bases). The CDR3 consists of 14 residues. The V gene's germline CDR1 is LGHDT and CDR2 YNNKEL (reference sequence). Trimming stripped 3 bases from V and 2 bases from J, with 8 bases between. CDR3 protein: CASSHGLAYNEQFF. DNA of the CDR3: TGTGCCAGCAGCCATGGACTGGCCTACAATGAGCAGTTCTTC.

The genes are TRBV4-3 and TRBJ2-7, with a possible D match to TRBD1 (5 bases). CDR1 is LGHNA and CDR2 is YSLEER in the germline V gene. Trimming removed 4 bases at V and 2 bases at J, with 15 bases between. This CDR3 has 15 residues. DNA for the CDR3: TGCGCCAGCAGCCGAGACAGTTTTTCCGCCTACGAGCAGTACTTC. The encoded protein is CASSRDSFSAYEQYF.